Presented here are 18 T cell receptor beta chains from one specimen sequenced in a study of technical replicates of blood from several donors. TCRdb's table, derived via immunoSEQ multiplex PCR, lists solely in-frame clones and lacks some. The data show approximately 79,000 clones, approximately 96% seen once. Sequences were obtained from T cells isolated from PBMCs. Every receptor here comes from a human donor in good health.

The chain links TRBV6-5 to TRBJ2-2, with no clear D. This CDR3 is 15 amino acids long. CDR1 and CDR2 (germline): MNHEY, SVGAGI. Trimming removed 2 bases at V and 1 base at J, with 8 bases between. The CDR3 protein is CASSYGILNTGELFF. In nucleotides, the CDR3 is TGTGCCAGCAGTTACGGCATCTTGAACACCGGGGAGCTGTTTTTT.

The CDR3 loop is CASSSYVSYEQYF. The CDR3 DNA reads TGTGCCAGCAGTTCTTATGTTAGTTACGAGCAGTACTTC. The V and J genes are TRBV27 and TRBJ2-7; D gene unclear. The CDR3 contains 13 residues. Trimming left V 4 bases short and J 4 bases short, with 11 bases between. Looked up from germline, CDR1 is MNHEY and CDR2 is SMNVEV (reference sequence).

The chain recombines TRBV7-2 with TRBJ2-1, with 7 bases identical to TRBD1. V shed 5 bases and J 1 base; nucleotides not matched to a gene: 5. The CDR3 covers 15 residues. The germline V gene encodes CDR1 SGHTA and CDR2 FQGNSA. CDR3 loop: CASSLGTVSYNEQFF. The CDR3 coding sequence is TGTGCCAGCAGCCTTGGGACAGTTTCCTACAATGAGCAGTTCTTC.

The V and J genes are TRBV28 and TRBJ2-7, with TRBD1 matching over 10 bases. The germline CDR1 and CDR2 sequences are MDHEN and SYDVKM. With 10 bases clipped from V and 3 bases from J, the junction kept 3 bases outside the gene matches. The CDR3 length is 12 residues. The CDR3 DNA is TGTGCCATCCGGACAGGGGGCTACGAGCAGTACTTC. It yields the protein CAIRTGGYEQYF. Based on the CDR3 plus reference TRBV28 and TRBJ2-7, the full variable domain is DVKVTQSSRYLVKRTGEKVFLECVQDMDHENMFWYRQDPGLGLRLIYFSYDVKMKEKGDIPEGYSVSREKKERFSLILESASTNQTSMYLCAIRTGGYEQYFGPGTRLTVT.

The V call is TRBV9, the J call TRBJ2-5, with D possibly matching TRBD1 (5 bases). V lost 5 bases to trimming and J lost 2 bases, with 16 bases between them. The CDR3 totals 15 residues. Germline V lookup: CDR1 SGDLS, CDR2 YYNGEE. The DNA of the CDR3 is TGTGCCAGCAGTCCCCTCCCCCGACAGCAAGAGACCCAGTACTTC. This sequence encodes CASSPLPRQQETQYF.

The chain joins TRBV4-1 to TRBJ1-1; D is perhaps TRBD1 (5 bases). The germline V and J ends were trimmed by 8 bases and 3 bases, with 19 bases remaining between them. The germline CDR1 and CDR2 sequences are MGHRA and YSYEKL. There are 15 residues in the CDR3. For the CDR3, the DNA is TGCGCCAGCGGCATATTAAGCGGGGGGGACACTGAAGCTTTCTTT. This encodes CASGILSGGDTEAFF.

The V gene is TRBV5-1, the J gene TRBJ1-5, with unresolved D. The CDR3 spans 15 residues. Trimming stripped 1 base from V and 2 bases from J, with 10 bases between. Germline-derived CDR1 and CDR2 are SGHRS and YFSETQ. The CDR3 is CASSLTGDGNQPQHF. For the CDR3, the DNA is TGCGCCAGCAGCTTGACGGGAGATGGCAATCAGCCCCAGCATTTT.

The J gene is TRBJ2-4, the V gene TRBV11-2; tentative D call: TRBD2 (6 bases). Germline loops: CDR1 SGHAT, CDR2 FQNNGV. The CDR3 runs to 18 residues. Trimming took 4 bases from V and 1 from J, leaving 20 bases between them. CDR3 bases: TGTGCCAGCAGCTCCATAAAGTTCGGGGGTCGGGCCAAAAACATTCAGTACTTC. Residues: CASSSIKFGGRAKNIQYF.

The CDR3 bases are TGTGCCAGCAGTTACGGGACTAGCGGGTCCTACGAGCAGTACTTC. This translates into CASSYGTSGSYEQYF. J is TRBJ2-7 and V is TRBV6-5, with 12 bases that match TRBD2. Trimming took 2 bases from V and 1 from J; bases not matched to a gene: 0. There are 15 residues in the CDR3. The germline CDR1 and CDR2 sequences are MNHEY and SVGAGI.

The chain couples TRBV29-1 to TRBJ1-4; D remains unclear. The CDR3 runs 11 residues. V was trimmed by 7 bases and J by 7 bases, leaving 10 bases between them. Germline CDR1 is SQVTM and CDR2 is ANQGSEA. The CDR3 nucleotides read TGCAGCGGGAGGCACGGTGAAAAACTGTTTTTT. Residues: CSGRHGEKLFF.

The V and J genes are TRBV25-1 and TRBJ1-2; D remains unclear. This CDR3 is built from 15 residues. Germline loops: CDR1 MGHDK, CDR2 SYGVNS. V gave up 3 bases and J gave up 8 bases, with 19 bases separating them. CDR3 nucleotide sequence: TGTGCCAGCAGTGACGATCGGGAGACTAGATTCGGCTACACCTTC. Translating it yields CASSDDRETRFGYTF.

J is TRBJ1-2 and V is TRBV6-5; 8 bases map to TRBD1. V lost 6 bases and J lost 2; bases outside the gene matches: 5. The V gene's germline CDR1 is MNHEY and CDR2 SVGAGI. CDR3 size: 14 residues. The CDR3 region has the DNA TGTGCCAGCAGCACAGGGGGTGGGAACTATGGCTACACCTTC. Translation gives CASSTGGGNYGYTF.

This chain links TRBV7-3 with TRBJ2-3; 10 nucleotides match TRBD2. V lost 5 bases and J lost 2; bases outside the gene matches: 7. In germline, CDR1 is SGHTA, CDR2 FQGTGA. This CDR3 is 16 amino acids long. The CDR3 DNA reads as TGTGCCAGCAGCCTACTAGCGGGAACAGACACAGATACGCAGTATTTT. Its protein is CASSLLAGTDTDTQYF.

Only one count was recorded for this clone. The V gene is TRBV10-3, the J gene TRBJ2-7; 10 bases fit TRBD2. Per germline, CDR1 ENHRY and CDR2 SYGVKD. Trimming cost V 7 bases and J 2 bases; bases outside gene matches: 8. This CDR3 comprises 15 residues. CDR3 coding DNA: TGTGCCATCAACCACCGGACTAGCGGTCCCTACGAGCAGTACTTC. The encoded protein is CAINHRTSGPYEQYF.

The chain is built from TRBV7-9 and TRBJ2-7, with D possibly being TRBD1 (6 bases). Trimming cost V 7 bases and J 1 base, with 8 bases left between them. Germline V CDR1 and CDR2: SEHNR, FQNEAQ (reference sequence). There are 12 residues in the CDR3. The CDR3 DNA reads as TGTGCCAGCAACAGGGATTCCTACGAGCAGTACTTC. It specifies CASNRDSYEQYF. The variable domain in full, completed from reference TRBV7-9 and TRBJ2-7, reads DTGVSQNPRHKITKRGQNVTFRCDPISEHNRLYWYRQTLGQGPEFLTYFQNEAQLEKSRLLSDRFSAERPKGSFSTLEIQRTEQGDSAMYLCASNRDSYEQYFGPGTRLTVT.

This rearrangement joins TRBV28 to TRBJ1-5, with no clear D. Germline lookup yields CDR1 MDHEN and CDR2 SYDVKM. This CDR3 has 12 amino acids. V lost 10 bases and J lost 7, with 14 bases in between. CDR3 sequence: CATQLGRQPQHF. Here the CDR3 DNA reads TGTGCCACTCAATTAGGGAGGCAGCCCCAGCATTTT.

The chain has TRBV29-1 and TRBJ2-7; 10 bases line up with TRBD2. This CDR3 is 16 amino acids long. Trimming removed 4 bases from V and 4 bases from J; junction bases left unmatched: 13. The germline CDR1 and CDR2 sequences are SQVTM and ANQGSEA. DNA for the CDR3: TGCAGCGTTGTTGGGCTAGCGGGAGTTAACCGTTACGAGCAGTACTTC. Protein product: CSVVGLAGVNRYEQYF.

The rearrangement links TRBV7-9 to TRBJ1-1, with D possibly being TRBD1 (5 bases). CDR1 is SEHNR, CDR2 FQNEAQ, per germline (reference sequence). Trimming took 1 base from V and 7 from J, leaving 10 bases between them. The CDR3 runs to 13 residues. The CDR3 DNA reads as TGTGCCAGCAGCTTAGGTGGGACTGTTGAAGCTTTCTTT. It yields the protein CASSLGGTVEAFF.